The clone carrying this TCR beta chain was counted at least ten times. What it binds is unknown. CDR3 length equals 13 residues. The V gene lost 6 bases and the J gene lost 3 bases, with 12 bases spanning the gap. This record belongs to a study of early T cells in non-severe SARS-CoV-2 infection. At the level of the study: The authors sequenced bulk RNA from unsorted whole blood, leaving chains unpaired.

Unique molecular identifiers were affixed to single, distinct cDNA molecules. In TCRdb, the 5' RACE reads were re-called with MiXCR into one record per CDR3 protein. Counted here are roughly 45,000 distinct CDR3 sequences, 6.2% occurring once; the ten biggest clones make up around 7%. Findings and caveats of the study: Private and CD4 specificities were missed by VDJdb matching, skewed to anti-spike CD8.

Sequencing was performed on whole blood, taken at baseline. This TCR came from an adult who was a healthcare worker with PCR-confirmed SARS-CoV-2 infection or an uninfected control (not recorded which). The chain is built from TRBV12-3 or TRBV12-4 and TRBJ2-7, with D possibly called TRBD1 or TRBD2 (5 bases each). CDR3 DNA sequence: TGTGCCAGCAGATACGGGGCACTCTACGAGCAGTACTTC. It is translated as CASRYGALYEQYF.